A single sample is the source of the 3 T cell receptor beta chains below, sequenced in a study of beta chain features in type 1 diabetes. Sequencing targeted expressed TCRB transcripts, as all isolated RNA had been reverse transcribed. Libraries were prepared by immunoSEQ multiplex PCR; TCRdb keeps only in-frame clonotypes and omits some of them. The sample holds fewer than 650,000 clones, roughly 16% seen once. Material for sequencing was naive CD4+ T cells from blood. These receptors all come from a man aged 18 to 30 in good health.

This clone has more than one count but fewer than ten. Other DNA sequences in this sample translate to the same CDR3. The gene calls are TRBV7-2 and TRBJ2-3; D unresolved. Germline lookup yields CDR1 SGHTA and CDR2 FQGNSA. The CDR3 runs to 11 residues. The V end lost 5 bases, the J end lost 6 bases, and 6 bases lay between the germline ends. The CDR3: CASSRTDTQYF. DNA of the CDR3: TGTGCCAGCAGCCGGACGGATACGCAGTATTTT.

The rearrangement links TRBV5-1 to TRBJ2-7; 10 bases are shared with TRBD2. The germline V gene encodes CDR1 SGHRS and CDR2 YFSETQ. This CDR3 is built from 15 residues. V lost 4 bases to trimming and J lost 4 bases; unmatched junction nucleotides: 8. The DNA for the CDR3 is TGCGCCAGCAGCAACCCTAGCGGGAGTTCTTACGAGCAGTACTTC. This encodes CASSNPSGSSYEQYF.

The J gene is TRBJ2-5, the V gene TRBV29-1; 8 bases line up with TRBD1. Trimming at V came to 7 bases and at J to 8 bases, leaving 15 bases not matched to a gene. This CDR3 region has 14 residues. Germline V gene data show CDR1 as SQVTM and CDR2 as ANQGSEA. For the CDR3, the DNA is TGCAGCGCTGACCCTTACAGGGGGGTATTCACCCAGTACTTC. It yields the protein CSADPYRGVFTQYF.